This T cell receptor (beta chain) came from a study of blood T cell repertoires in COVID-19. Sequenced by immunoSEQ multiplex PCR; TCRdb stores in-frame clones only, minus some. The sample consists of about 46,000 clones, under 85% of them appearing once. The receptor was isolated from a man aged 55-75 years with acute or convalescent COVID-19. Sequencing was performed on peripheral blood.

The DNA of the CDR3 is TGTGCCAGCAGTTTTGGACAGGGGAACCAGCCCCAGCATTTT. Translated, it gives CASSFGQGNQPQHF. The chain has TRBV27 and TRBJ1-5; 9 nucleotides align to TRBD1. The CDR3 is 14 residues long. Germline V CDR1 and CDR2: MNHEY, SMNVEV (reference sequence). With V trimmed by 3 bases and J by 7 bases, 4 bases remained unmatched.